These 23 T cell receptor beta chains share one sample of origin, sequenced in a study of vaccination and CD4 T cells after COVID-19. Documented treatment: roughly 11-day PBMC culture with coronavirus spike peptide pools or control peptides (ViraFEST assay). Sequencing of DNA taken from cultured CD4+ T cells relied on the Oncomine TCR Beta short-read assay. TCRdb reprocessed the PCR reads with MiXCR, giving one entry per CDR3 protein. The sample has around 15,000 distinct CDR3 sequences; approximately 50% are singletons. Their antigen targets remain unknown. Source: CD4+ T cells from blood, cultured in vitro, taken before SARS-CoV-2 vaccination. The origin of the receptors is a human donor who had recovered from COVID-19.

The chain links TRBV20-1 to TRBJ2-6; the D gene is possibly TRBD2 (5 bases). This CDR3 is 16 amino acids long. V was trimmed by 3 bases and J by 0 bases, leaving 12 bases between them. CDR1 and CDR2 (germline): DFQATT, SNEGSKA (reference sequence). The CDR3 DNA reads as TGCAGTGCTAGCGATCGGAGGAGCTCTGGGGCCAACGTCCTGACTTTC. This encodes CSASDRRSSGANVLTF.

The chain joins TRBV12-3 or TRBV12-4 to TRBJ2-5, with 7 bases identical to TRBD1. The CDR3 contains 13 residues. Trimming at V came to 2 bases and at J to 5 bases, leaving 2 bases not matched to a gene. This CDR3 is CASSLFRGETQYF. The CDR3 DNA reads TGTGCCAGCAGTTTATTCAGGGGGGAGACCCAGTACTTC.

The chain combines TRBV5-1 with TRBJ2-1, with 9 positions matching TRBD2. Germline lookup yields CDR1 SGHRS and CDR2 YFSETQ. V dropped 2 bases and J dropped 5; count of bases not matched to a gene: 5. The CDR3 spans 15 residues. The CDR3 DNA is TGCGCCAGCAGCTTTCGGCTAGCGGGGAACAATGAGCAGTTCTTC. Translated: CASSFRLAGNNEQFF.

In this sample, this clonotype turned up a few times. The rearrangement uses TRBV7-2 and TRBJ2-7; D possibly corresponds to TRBD2 (6 bases). This CDR3 is built from 17 residues. V shed 1 base and J shed 7 bases, with 23 bases lying between them. From germline, CDR1 is SGHTA and CDR2 FQGNSA. The CDR3 spells CASSLGFGTFRAEEQYF. The CDR3, as DNA: TGTGCCAGCAGCTTAGGGTTCGGGACTTTCAGGGCGGAGGAGCAGTACTTC.

This chain joins TRBV28 and TRBJ1-2, with D possibly matching TRBD1 (5 bases). Trimming took off 6 bases at V and 3 bases at J, with 11 bases between the two ends. Looked up from germline, CDR1 is MDHEN and CDR2 is SYDVKM. This CDR3 comprises 13 residues. The CDR3 DNA follows: TGTGCCAGCAGAGGGAGGGGTGACTATGGCTACACCTTC. Residues: CASRGRGDYGYTF.

The CDR3 nucleotides read TGTGCCAGCTTCGGGGATTTCGGTGAAAAACTGTTTTTT. Its protein is CASFGDFGEKLFF. The V and J genes are TRBV6-1 and TRBJ1-4; unclear D gene. Trimming left V 8 bases short and J 7 bases short, with 14 bases between. The CDR3 spans 13 residues. Per germline, CDR1 MNHNS and CDR2 SASEGT.

The CDR3 DNA reads TGCAGTGCTCCGCACCCCCCAGGGACTAGCGTCTCCTACGAGCAGTACTTC. Translating it yields CSAPHPPGTSVSYEQYF. V is TRBV20-1 and J is TRBJ2-7, with 10 bases aligning to TRBD2. J was trimmed by 0 bases and V by 5 bases; bases with no gene match: 13. The CDR3 has 17 amino acids. Germline V gives CDR1 DFQATT, CDR2 SNEGSKA (reference sequence).

This clonotype occurred a few times. The V gene is TRBV10-3, the J gene TRBJ2-5, with 9 bases that match TRBD2. The CDR3 length is 16 residues. Trimming cost V 4 bases and J 5 bases; bases outside gene matches: 11. The germline V gene has CDR1 ENHRY and CDR2 SYGVKD. The CDR3 here is CAISVSSGGPGETQYF. CDR3 DNA: TGTGCCATCAGTGTTAGTAGCGGGGGCCCCGGGGAGACCCAGTACTTC.

This clonotype turned up a few times. Here the CDR3 reads CASSQDRGSSYNSPLHF. The CDR3 coding sequence is TGCGCCAGCAGCCAAGATCGGGGCAGCTCCTATAATTCACCCCTCCACTTT. The rearrangement uses TRBV4-1 and TRBJ1-6; a possible D gene is TRBD1 (5 bases). This CDR3 has 17 amino acids. CDR1 is MGHRA, CDR2 YSYEKL, per germline. V dropped 0 bases and J dropped 0 bases, with 9 bases sitting between them.

This clonotype occurred a few times. The chain links TRBV6-1 to TRBJ2-2, with a weak D call TRBD2 (5 bases). The V end lost 5 bases, the J end lost 7 bases, and 11 bases lay between the germline ends. Per the germline V gene, CDR1 is MNHNS and CDR2 is SASEGT. The CDR3 is 13 amino acids. The CDR3 sequence: CASSPTGFGELFF. CDR3 coding DNA: TGTGCCAGCAGTCCTACGGGATTCGGGGAGCTGTTTTTT.

This clonotype turned up a few times. The V and J genes are TRBV6-2 or TRBV6-3 and TRBJ2-5; either TRBD1 or TRBD2 may fit D (5 bases each). CDR3 length: 20 residues. Germline V lookup: CDR1 MNHEY, CDR2 SVGEGT. V dropped 3 bases and J dropped 1 base, with 27 bases sitting between them. Here the CDR3 reads CASSYRDLRLGIGGQETQYF. The DNA of the CDR3 is TGTGCCAGCAGTTATAGGGATCTGCGGCTAGGCATTGGGGGCCAAGAGACCCAGTACTTC.

This clonotype was observed a few times. The gene calls are TRBV20-1 and TRBJ1-2, with D maybe TRBD1 (5 bases). V was clipped by 3 bases and J by 1 base, with 12 bases between them. Germline values: CDR1 DFQATT, CDR2 SNEGSKA (reference sequence). The length of the CDR3 is 14 residues. The CDR3 here is CSASRPQDNYGYTF. Here the CDR3 DNA reads TGCAGTGCTAGTCGTCCACAGGATAACTATGGCTACACCTTC.

The J gene is TRBJ2-7, the V gene TRBV10-2; TRBD2 agrees at 11 bases. V shed 6 bases and J 3 bases; nucleotides not matched to a gene: 7. Per germline, CDR1 WSHSY and CDR2 SAAADI. There are 15 residues in the CDR3. The DNA for the CDR3 is TGCGCCAGCAGGCCACTAGCGGGAGAAAACTACGAGCAGTACTTC. Amino acids: CASRPLAGENYEQYF.

The V call is TRBV7-9, the J call TRBJ2-1; D possibly matches TRBD1 or TRBD2 (5 bases each). Per the germline V gene, CDR1 is SEHNR and CDR2 is FQNEAQ (reference sequence). The CDR3 sequence is 14 residues long. The V gene lost 5 bases and the J gene lost 8 bases, with 16 bases spanning the gap. The CDR3 bases are TGTGCCAGCAGCCCCTCGATCGGGGCGCATGAGCAGTTCTTC. Encoded protein: CASSPSIGAHEQFF.

The V gene is TRBV24-1, the J gene TRBJ2-1; 9 positions agree with TRBD2. CDR3 length: 15 residues. The germline V gene encodes CDR1 KGHDR and CDR2 SFDVKD. The V segment lost 6 bases and the J segment 1 base; nucleotides outside the gene matches: 3. This CDR3 is CATSPGLASYNEQFF. CDR3 DNA sequence: TGTGCCACCAGTCCCGGACTAGCGTCCTACAATGAGCAGTTCTTC.

The chain joins TRBV20-1 to TRBJ1-1; 12 bases fit TRBD1. V shed 3 bases, J shed 1 base, and the junction held 6 bases outside the gene matches. In germline, CDR1 is DFQATT, CDR2 SNEGSKA (reference sequence). The CDR3 sequence is 16 residues long. CDR3 in amino acids: CSASGTGGHPNTEAFF. The CDR3 DNA is TGCAGTGCTAGCGGGACAGGGGGCCATCCGAACACTGAAGCTTTCTTT.

The chain carries TRBV7-9 and TRBJ1-2; 7 bases fit TRBD1. V lost 3 bases, J lost 8 bases, and 3 bases stayed unmatched. The CDR3 sequence is 12 residues long. Germline loops: CDR1 SEHNR, CDR2 FQNEAQ (reference sequence). The CDR3 sequence: CASSFRGEGYTF. The CDR3 DNA reads TGTGCCAGCAGCTTCAGGGGGGAAGGCTACACCTTC.

The gene calls are TRBV7-2 and TRBJ2-3; the match to TRBD2 covers 10 bases. This CDR3 has 14 residues. Looked up from germline, CDR1 is SGHTA and CDR2 is FQGNSA. V lost 2 bases and J lost 8; bases outside the gene matches: 4. The CDR3 coding sequence is TGTGCCAGCAGCTTAAAGCGGGGGGGCGTTACGCAGTATTTT. The encoded protein is CASSLKRGGVTQYF.

The rearrangement uses TRBV11-3 and TRBJ1-2, with 8 bases matching TRBD1. V dropped 3 bases and J dropped 3; count of bases not matched to a gene: 3. The CDR3 consists of 14 residues. Germline V gene data show CDR1 as SGHNT and CDR2 as YENEEA. The CDR3 sequence: CASSFQGADYGYTF. The DNA of the CDR3 is TGTGCCAGCAGCTTTCAGGGGGCCGACTATGGCTACACCTTC.

The DNA of the CDR3 is TGTGCCACCAGGGCTGGACAGGGTCCCGCATCACCCCTCCACTTT. It is translated as CATRAGQGPASPLHF. The chain carries TRBV15 and TRBJ1-6; TRBD1 matches 8 bases. V lost 6 bases and J lost 10; bases outside the gene matches: 11. The length of the CDR3 is 15 residues. CDR1 is LNHNV, CDR2 YYDKDF, per germline (reference sequence).

V and J are TRBV2 and TRBJ1-5, with TRBD1 identical over 7 bases. CDR3 size: 13 residues. V was pared by 8 bases and J by 5 bases, with 6 bases of the junction left unmatched. Germline loops: CDR1 SNHLY, CDR2 FYNNEI. Here the CDR3 DNA reads TGTGCCAGCGGGCGCAGGGGGGATCAGCCCCAGCATTTT. Its protein product is CASGRRGDQPQHF.

DNA for the CDR3: TGCAGTGCTAGTACCTTGGCGGGTGGCTACACCTTC. Translating gives CSASTLAGGYTF. This sequence joins TRBV20-1 and TRBJ1-2; D is ambiguous. The CDR3 sequence is 12 residues long. V was clipped by 3 bases and J by 7 bases, with 12 bases between them. From germline, CDR1 is DFQATT and CDR2 SNEGSKA (reference sequence).

The DNA of the CDR3 is TGCAGTGCCCAAACCGGCCGGACAGTAGGTGAGCAGTACTTC. Translating it yields CSAQTGRTVGEQYF. This chain connects TRBV20-1 to TRBJ2-7; D is perhaps TRBD1 (6 bases). Trimming took 6 bases from V and 7 from J, leaving 22 bases between them. The CDR3 runs to 14 residues. CDR1 is DFQATT and CDR2 is SNEGSKA in the germline V gene (reference sequence).